A single sample is the source of the 22 T cell receptor beta chains below, sequenced in a study of technical replicates of blood from several donors. Profiling relied on immunoSEQ multiplex PCR, and the TCRdb table lists in-frame clones only, not all of them. The table lists nearly 80,000 clones, roughly 97% of them singletons, with roughly 0.33% in the top ten. Specimen: T cells isolated from PBMCs. The receptor set was obtained from a human donor in good health.

The chain carries TRBV9 and TRBJ2-3; the D gene is possibly TRBD1 (5 bases). Trimming removed 3 bases from V and 2 bases from J, with 10 bases in between. Germline assignment: CDR1 SGDLS and CDR2 YYNGEE. The CDR3 contains 14 residues. The CDR3 protein is CASSGGFSTDTQYF. CDR3 nucleotide sequence: TGTGCCAGCAGCGGGGGCTTCTCCACAGATACGCAGTATTTT.

V gene TRBV5-1 combines with J gene TRBJ2-1; TRBD2 is a possible D gene (6 bases). The CDR3 is 15 amino acids. Trimming cost V 7 bases and J 0 bases, with 14 bases left between them. Looked up from germline, CDR1 is SGHRS and CDR2 is YFSETQ. CDR3 sequence: CASGSSESSYNEQFF. DNA of the CDR3: TGCGCCAGCGGCTCTAGCGAGAGCTCCTACAATGAGCAGTTCTTC.

This chain links TRBV5-4 with TRBJ1-2; 10 bases line up with TRBD1. The V gene end was trimmed by 2 bases and the J gene end by 3 bases; junction bases not matched to a gene: 7. Germline CDR1 is SGHNT and CDR2 is YYREEE (reference sequence). The CDR3 runs to 16 residues. DNA of the CDR3: TGTGCCAGCAGCTTATGGACAGGGGGAGACCACTATGGCTACACCTTC. Protein product: CASSLWTGGDHYGYTF.

The gene calls are TRBV2 and TRBJ2-4; 16 bases match TRBD2. The CDR3 spans 14 residues. The junction had 10 bases not matched to a gene; V was cut back by 8 bases and J by 15 bases. Germline assignment: CDR1 SNHLY and CDR2 FYNNEI. CDR3 sequence (DNA): TGTGCCAGCTGGGGACTAGCGGGAGGGTACGCTCTGTACTTC. Its protein product is CASWGLAGGYALYF. Full variable domain (rest looked up from reference TRBV2 and TRBJ2-4): EPEVTQTPSHQVTQMGQEVILRCVPISNHLYFYWYRQILGQKVEFLVSFYNNEISEKSEIFDDQFSVERPDGSNFTLKIRSTKLEDSAMYFCASWGLAGGYALYFGAGTRLSVL.

In DNA, the CDR3 is TGCGCCAGCAGCTCTATAGCAAAAGGCAATGAGCAGTTCTTC. Its protein product is CASSSIAKGNEQFF. The rearrangement links TRBV5-1 to TRBJ2-1, with D uncertain. The CDR3 loop spans 14 amino acids. CDR1 is SGHRS and CDR2 is YFSETQ in the germline V gene. V shed 3 bases and J shed 6 bases, with 13 bases lying between them.

The chain has TRBV6-1 and TRBJ2-7, with 7 bases identical to TRBD1. J gave up 2 bases and V 4 bases, and 11 bases lay outside the gene matches. CDR1 is MNHNS, CDR2 SASEGT, per germline. The CDR3 is 16 amino acids. The CDR3 protein is CASSGHNRGSTYEQYF. DNA of the CDR3: TGTGCCAGCAGTGGCCACAACAGGGGAAGTACCTACGAGCAGTACTTC.

This rearrangement joins TRBV6-5 to TRBJ1-1; TRBD1 agrees at 8 bases. Looked up from germline, CDR1 is MNHEY and CDR2 is SVGAGI. Trimming cost V 0 bases and J 7 bases; bases outside gene matches: 7. The CDR3 runs 15 residues. CDR3 residues: CASSYSTGTGIEAFF. The CDR3 coding sequence is TGTGCCAGCAGTTACTCGACAGGGACAGGAATTGAAGCTTTCTTT.

The gene calls are TRBV6-5 and TRBJ1-2, with D possibly matching TRBD1 (5 bases). Germline-derived CDR1 and CDR2 are MNHEY and SVGAGI. The CDR3 sequence is 15 residues long. The ends were cut back, 6 bases at V and 4 bases at J, with 18 bases in the middle. CDR3 DNA: TGTGCCAGCAGAGACGGGACTCGGACAAGCTATGGCTACACCTTC. Translated: CASRDGTRTSYGYTF.

The V call is TRBV9, the J call TRBJ1-2; D unresolved. Trimming removed 0 bases from V and 5 bases from J, with 8 bases in between. The CDR3 spans 13 residues. Germline V CDR1 and CDR2: SGDLS, YYNGEE. The CDR3 is CASSVAGGYGYTF. The CDR3 DNA sequence: TGTGCCAGCAGCGTAGCGGGAGGATATGGCTACACCTTC. Based on the CDR3 plus reference TRBV9 and TRBJ1-2, the full variable domain is DSGVTQTPKHLITATGQRVTLRCSPRSGDLSVYWYQQSLDQGLQFLIQYYNGEERAKGNILERFSAQQFPDLHSELNLSSLELGDSALYFCASSVAGGYGYTFGSGTRLTVV.

V is TRBV10-2 and J is TRBJ2-7, with D perhaps matching TRBD2 (6 bases). Germline V CDR1 and CDR2: WSHSY, SAAADI. V shed 5 bases and J shed 3 bases, with 17 bases lying between them. This CDR3 region has 15 residues. The CDR3 is CASSRYRETIYEQYF. CDR3 bases: TGCGCCAGCAGTAGGTACCGGGAGACTATCTACGAGCAGTACTTC.

A single count supports this clone. The chain joins TRBV14 to TRBJ2-5; 8 bases line up with TRBD2. Per the germline V gene, CDR1 is SGHDN and CDR2 is FVKESK. The CDR3 sequence is 17 residues long. Unmatched junction bases numbered 8, after V lost 1 base and J lost 1 base. For the CDR3, the DNA is TGTGCCAGCAGCCAAGTCGGTGGTAGCGGGGCCCAAGAGACCCAGTACTTC. It yields the protein CASSQVGGSGAQETQYF.

The rearrangement uses TRBV7-9 and TRBJ2-7, with D perhaps matching TRBD2 (5 bases). The germline CDR1 and CDR2 sequences are SEHNR and FQNEAQ (reference sequence). This CDR3 contains 13 residues. Between the trimmed V and J ends, which lost 3 bases and 3 bases, there was a span of 9 bases. CDR3 loop: CASSLRALYEQYF. CDR3 DNA: TGTGCCAGCAGCTTGCGGGCCCTCTACGAGCAGTACTTC.

The rearrangement joins TRBV6-5 to TRBJ2-3; D not resolved. Trimming took off 5 bases at V and 2 bases at J, with 14 bases between the two ends. CDR1 MNHEY and CDR2 SVGAGI come from the germline V gene. The length of the CDR3 is 15 residues. The CDR3 nucleotides are TGTGCCAGCAGTCGAGGAAATTCGTTCACAGATACGCAGTATTTT. Protein sequence: CASSRGNSFTDTQYF.

The CDR3 sequence is CASSLGTSDYNEQFF. The CDR3 DNA is TGTGCCAGCAGCTTGGGGACTAGCGACTACAATGAGCAGTTCTTC. This chain links TRBV7-3 with TRBJ2-1, with 10 positions matching TRBD2. The CDR3 loop spans 15 amino acids. V trimming: 3 bases; J trimming: 3 bases; junction bases outside the gene matches: 2. Per the germline V gene, CDR1 is SGHTA and CDR2 is FQGTGA. Complete variable domain (other parts from reference TRBV7-3 and TRBJ2-1): GAGVSQTPSNKVTEKGKYVELRCDPISGHTALYWYRQSLGQGPEFLIYFQGTGAADDSGLPNDRFFAVRPEGSVSTLKIQRTERGDSAVYLCASSLGTSDYNEQFFGPGTRLTVL.

J is TRBJ2-7 and V is TRBV29-1; the match to TRBD2 covers 10 bases. Germline trimming cut 4 bases from V and 4 bases from J; bases unmatched to any gene: 4. Germline V gene sequence: CDR1 SQVTM, CDR2 ANQGSEA. This CDR3 spans 13 amino acids. CDR3 sequence (DNA): TGCAGCGTTGGCACTAGCGGGGCTTACGAGCAGTACTTC. Its translation: CSVGTSGAYEQYF.

The V and J genes are TRBV7-8 and TRBJ1-4; D not resolved. The germline V gene encodes CDR1 SGHVS and CDR2 FQNEAQ. The CDR3 extends over 13 amino acids. V lost 1 base, J lost 11 bases, and 11 bases lay in between. The CDR3 spells CASSLDEGGKLFF. The CDR3 DNA reads as TGTGCCAGCAGCTTAGATGAGGGAGGGAAACTGTTTTTT.

The chain recombines TRBV5-1 with TRBJ2-5; 9 bases align to TRBD2. The ends lost 4 bases at V and 5 bases at J; junction bases unmatched: 15. Germline CDR1 SGHRS, CDR2 YFSETQ. CDR3 size: 17 residues. The CDR3 coding sequence is TGCGCCAGCAGCCCCAGAGGTAGCGGGAGAGCCGCGGAGACCCAGTACTTC. Translated, it gives CASSPRGSGRAAETQYF.

This sequence joins TRBV2 and TRBJ2-7; no definite D call. Germline CDR1 reads SNHLY; CDR2 reads FYNNEI. Deletions cut 2 bases from V and 6 bases from J, with 11 bases between. The CDR3 loop spans 13 amino acids. The CDR3 spells CASSEFRSIEQYF. The CDR3 DNA follows: TGTGCCAGCAGTGAATTCCGGAGTATCGAGCAGTACTTC.

This chain connects TRBV13 to TRBJ1-3; 8 positions match TRBD1. After removal of 5 bases from V and 3 bases from J, the junction contained 6 bases not matched to a gene. The CDR3 length is 15 residues. The germline gives CDR1 PRHDT, CDR2 FYEKMQ (reference sequence). The chain's CDR3 is CASSHRGTGGNTIYF. The CDR3 DNA sequence: TGTGCCAGCAGCCATAGAGGGACAGGTGGAAACACCATATATTTT.

The chain couples TRBV14 to TRBJ2-1; D uncertain. The V end lost 0 bases, the J end lost 0 bases, and 12 bases lay between the germline ends. The CDR3 is 17 amino acids. Germline-derived CDR1 and CDR2 are SGHDN and FVKESK. The CDR3 loop reads CASSQDPRRSSYNEQFF. The CDR3 DNA follows: TGTGCCAGCAGCCAAGATCCGCGGCGGAGCTCCTACAATGAGCAGTTCTTC. The complete variable domain, with remaining parts taken from reference TRBV14 and TRBJ2-1, reads EAGVTQFPSHSVIEKGQTVTLRCDPISGHDNLYWYRRVMGKEIKFLLHFVKESKQDESGMPNNRFLAERTGGTYSTLKVQPAELEDSGVYFCASSQDPRRSSYNEQFFGPGTRLTVL.

This chain joins TRBV30 and TRBJ1-4; maybe TRBD1 (6 bases). Germline loops: CDR1 GTSNPN, CDR2 SVGIG (reference sequence). V lost 3 bases, J lost 6 bases, and 8 bases lay in between. CDR3 size: 12 residues. The DNA of the CDR3 is TGTGCCTGGAGCAGGGGCGATGAAAAACTGTTTTTT. Protein product: CAWSRGDEKLFF. Variable domain in full (rest from reference TRBV30 and TRBJ1-4): SQTIHQWPATLVQPVGSPLSLECTVEGTSNPNLYWYRQAAGRGLQLLFYSVGIGQISSEVPQNLSASRPQDRQFILSSKKLLLSDSGFYLCAWSRGDEKLFFGSGTQLSVL.

The V gene is TRBV25-1, the J gene TRBJ2-7; 10 bases are shared with TRBD2. Germline assignment: CDR1 MGHDK and CDR2 SYGVNS. V dropped 7 bases and J dropped 6; count of bases not matched to a gene: 9. CDR3 length equals 14 residues. The CDR3 protein is CASTESGRAIEQYF. Written as DNA, the CDR3 is TGTGCCAGCACCGAGAGCGGGAGGGCCATCGAGCAGTACTTC.